This entry lists 2 T cell receptor beta chains sequenced from one sample in a study of blood T cell repertoires in COVID-19 (dated by TCRdb to the early 2020s). Receptors were amplified or captured by the immunoSEQ multiplex PCR assay. TCRdb limited this immuneACCESS table to in-frame rearrangements with V and J called. A share of clones is missing; checked studies link under half to unresolved V genes, and the rest is unexplained. The sample includes 100,000 to 140,000 clones, with just over 90% observed a single time. The top ten constitute approximately 1.2% of the sample. Sequenced input: peripheral blood. These receptors were obtained from a woman under 40 with acute or convalescent COVID-19.

The V and J genes are TRBV2 and TRBJ1-2; D not resolved. The CDR3 totals 12 residues. Trimming took 4 bases from V and 4 from J, leaving 7 bases between them. Germline CDR1 is SNHLY and CDR2 is FYNNEI. CDR3 protein: CASSVKPYGYTF. DNA of the CDR3: TGTGCCAGCAGTGTGAAGCCCTATGGCTACACCTTC.

V is TRBV5-1 and J is TRBJ1-1; 8 bases line up with TRBD1. The J segment lost 3 bases and the V segment lost 0 bases, leaving 1 base of the junction unmatched. The germline CDR1 and CDR2 sequences are SGHRS and YFSETQ. The CDR3 totals 14 residues. The CDR3 nucleotides read TGCGCCAGCAGCTTGGGACAGGGGTACACTGAAGCTTTCTTT. As protein: CASSLGQGYTEAFF.